These T cell receptor beta chains were read from a single sample in a study of OX40 agonist ivuxolimab in advanced cancers. Using immunoSEQ multiplex PCR, the repertoire was profiled, and TCRdb retains in-frame clones only, with some absent. Of more than 80,000 clones listed, 88% are singletons. The sequencing here drew on CD4+ or CD8+ T cells sorted from blood, taken in a trial of the OX40 agonist ivuxolimab. These receptors were taken from an adult with an advanced solid tumor such as melanoma, head and neck, liver or kidney cancer. CDR3s include the opening cysteine and the closing phenylalanine or tryptophan. A D gene is named only where the DNA matches it firmly. The size entry is marked missing in some rows and otherwise reads once, few, many or a size class.

J	size	D	V	CDR3	DNA
TRBJ2-3	-	-	TRBV11-3	CASSLGWGADTQYF	TGTGCCAGCAGCTTGGGCTGGGGGGCAGATACGCAGTATTTT
TRBJ1-6	-	-	TRBV2	CASSKGLGNSPLHF	TGTGCCAGCAGCAAGGGGTTGGGGAATTCACCCCTCCACTTT
TRBJ2-7	-	TRBD1	TRBV2	CASTWDRRTYEQYF	TGTGCCAGCACCTGGGACAGGAGAACCTACGAGCAGTACTTC
TRBJ1-1	-	-	TRBV5-4	CASSFRGGMNTEAFF	TGTGCCAGCAGCTTTCGGGGGGGAATGAACACTGAAGCTTTCTTT
TRBJ1-4	-	-	TRBV19	CASSRQVNEKLFF	TGTGCCAGTAGTCGACAGGTTAATGAAAAACTGTTTTTT
TRBJ2-3	-	-	TRBV5-1	CASSLGPSTGTDTQYF	TGCGCCAGCAGCTTGGGGCCTTCTACAGGGACCGATACGCAGTATTTT
TRBJ1-6	once	TRBD1	TRBV5-5	CASSVGTGTYSYNSPLHF	TGTGCCAGCAGCGTGGGGACAGGAACCTACTCCTATAATTCACCCCTCCACTTT
TRBJ2-2	-	-	TRBV2	CALRVATGELFF	TGTGCCCTCCGGGTGGCCACCGGGGAGCTGTTTTTT
TRBJ1-3	few	-	TRBV5-5	CASSLEGVKGNTIYF	TGTGCCAGCAGCTTGGAAGGGGTGAAGGGAAACACCATATATTTT
TRBJ2-7	-	-	TRBV10-1	CASSRRGTHSYEQYF	TGCGCCAGCAGTCGTCGCGGGACCCACTCCTACGAGCAGTACTTC
TRBJ2-1	-	-	TRBV5-4	CASSETGRGNEQFF	TGTGCCAGCAGCGAGACAGGGAGGGGGAATGAGCAGTTCTTC
TRBJ1-2	-	-	TRBV6-1	CASTSEADSILGYTF	TGTGCCAGCACCTCCGAGGCCGACAGTATTCTGGGCTACACCTTC
TRBJ2-5	once	-	TRBV4-1	CASSQGVRQQETQYF	TGCGCCAGCAGCCAAGGGGTGAGACAGCAAGAGACCCAGTACTTC
TRBJ2-5	-	TRBD2	TRBV19	CASSIRGTSGGSETQYF	TGTGCCAGTAGTATAAGGGGGACTAGCGGGGGGTCAGAGACCCAGTACTTC
TRBJ2-3	-	-	TRBV18	CASSPLSSTDTQYF	TGTGCCAGCTCACCACTCTCCAGCACAGATACGCAGTATTTT
TRBJ2-7	-	-	TRBV7-6	CASSLESGYEQYF	TGTGCCAGCAGCTTAGAGTCAGGGTACGAGCAGTACTTC
TRBJ2-5	-	TRBD1	TRBV7-9	CASSAGTGEETQYF	TGTGCCAGCAGCGCCGGGACAGGGGAAGAGACCCAGTACTTC
TRBJ2-1	-	-	TRBV7-3	CASSLGPGGGNEQFF	TGTGCCAGCAGCTTAGGTCCTGGAGGAGGGAATGAGCAGTTCTTC
TRBJ2-7	few	TRBD1	TRBV5-1	CASSLVGQGPHEQYF	TGCGCCAGCAGCTTGGTGGGACAGGGTCCCCACGAGCAGTACTTC
TRBJ2-5	-	-	TRBV11-2	CASSLAVALETQYF	TGTGCCAGCAGCTTAGCGGTAGCACTAGAGACCCAGTACTTC
TRBJ2-1	once	-	TRBV12-5	CASVYGDGYNEQFF	TGTGCTAGTGTGTATGGGGACGGCTACAATGAGCAGTTCTTC
TRBJ1-1	few	-	TRBV30	CAWSVVRTEAFF	TGTGCCTGGAGTGTCGTCCGGACTGAAGCTTTCTTT
TRBJ2-3	once	-	TRBV6-5	CASSYTISNTQYF	TGTGCCAGCAGTTATACTATCTCAAATACGCAGTATTTT
TRBJ2-1	-	-	TRBV5-8	CASSLVRWNEQFF	TGTGCCAGCAGCTTGGTTCGGTGGAATGAGCAGTTCTTC
TRBJ2-5	-	TRBD1	TRBV5-1	CASSWPEDRVGETQYF	TGCGCCAGCAGCTGGCCCGAGGACAGGGTAGGGGAGACCCAGTACTTC
TRBJ1-2	-	TRBD1	TRBV7-2	CASSPPRDRGRYGYTF	TGTGCCAGCAGCCCGCCCCGCGACAGGGGCAGGTATGGCTACACCTTC
TRBJ1-6	-	-	TRBV6-6	CASSYSGDGSPLHF	TGTGCCAGCAGTTACTCAGGGGATGGTTCACCCCTCCACTTT
TRBJ2-1	-	TRBD2	TRBV9	CASSAGLAGYNEQFF	TGTGCCAGCAGCGCCGGACTAGCGGGGTACAATGAGCAGTTCTTC
TRBJ1-2	-	-	TRBV9	CASSVDGRYGYTF	TGTGCCAGCAGCGTAGACGGGCGCTATGGCTACACCTTC
TRBJ2-5	-	-	TRBV9	CASSVALRETQYF	TGTGCCAGCAGCGTAGCCCTCAGAGAGACCCAGTACTTC
TRBJ1-2	-	TRBD1	TRBV5-1	CASSPAGGTNYGYTF	TGCGCCAGCAGCCCGGCAGGGGGAACTAACTATGGCTACACCTTC
TRBJ2-5	-	-	TRBV2	CASSDGEGWETQYF	TGTGCCAGCAGTGATGGTGAAGGGTGGGAGACCCAGTACTTC
TRBJ2-3	-	-	TRBV14	CASSQGGFSTDTQYF	TGTGCCAGCAGCCAAGGAGGGTTTAGCACAGATACGCAGTATTTT
TRBJ1-2	-	-	TRBV6-6	CASSYGVQGRGYGYTF	TGTGCCAGCAGTTACGGGGTGCAGGGGAGGGGCTATGGCTACACCTTC